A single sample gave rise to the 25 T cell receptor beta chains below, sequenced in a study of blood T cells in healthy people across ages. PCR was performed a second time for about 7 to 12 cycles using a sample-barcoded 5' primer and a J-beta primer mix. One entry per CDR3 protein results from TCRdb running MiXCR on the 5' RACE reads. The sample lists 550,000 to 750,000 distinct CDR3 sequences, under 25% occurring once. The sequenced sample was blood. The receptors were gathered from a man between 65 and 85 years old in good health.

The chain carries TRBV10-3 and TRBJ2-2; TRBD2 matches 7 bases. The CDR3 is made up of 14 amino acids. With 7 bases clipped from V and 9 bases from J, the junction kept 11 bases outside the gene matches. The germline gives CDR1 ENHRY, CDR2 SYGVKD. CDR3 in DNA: TGTGCCATCACTGGCACTAGCGATACCCGGGAGCTGTTTTTT. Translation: CAITGTSDTRELFF.

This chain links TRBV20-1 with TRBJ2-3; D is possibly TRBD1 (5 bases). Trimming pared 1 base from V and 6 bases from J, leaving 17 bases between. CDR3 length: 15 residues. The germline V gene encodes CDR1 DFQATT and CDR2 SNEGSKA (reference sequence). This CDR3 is CSARAGRDSLDTQYF. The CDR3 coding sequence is TGCAGTGCTAGAGCGGGCAGGGATAGTTTGGATACGCAGTATTTT.

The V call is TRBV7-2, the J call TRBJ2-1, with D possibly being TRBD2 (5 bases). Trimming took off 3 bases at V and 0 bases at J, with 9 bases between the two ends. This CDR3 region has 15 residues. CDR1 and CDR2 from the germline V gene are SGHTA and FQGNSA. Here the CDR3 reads CASSFSASSYNEQFF. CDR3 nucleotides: TGTGCCAGCAGCTTTAGCGCGAGCTCCTACAATGAGCAGTTCTTC.

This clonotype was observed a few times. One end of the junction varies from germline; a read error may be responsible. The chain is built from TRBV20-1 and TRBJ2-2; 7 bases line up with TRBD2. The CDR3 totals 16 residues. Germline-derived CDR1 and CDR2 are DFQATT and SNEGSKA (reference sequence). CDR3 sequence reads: CSARGGPSGNTGELFF. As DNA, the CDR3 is TGCAGTGCCAGAGGAGGGCCTAGCGGGAACACCGGGGAGCTGTTTTTT.

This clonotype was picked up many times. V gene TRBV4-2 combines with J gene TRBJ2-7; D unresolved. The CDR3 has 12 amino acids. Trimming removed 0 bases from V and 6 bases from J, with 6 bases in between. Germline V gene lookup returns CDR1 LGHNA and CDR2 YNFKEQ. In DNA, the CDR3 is TGTGCCAGCAGCCAAGATTCGGGCGAGCAGTACTTC. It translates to CASSQDSGEQYF.

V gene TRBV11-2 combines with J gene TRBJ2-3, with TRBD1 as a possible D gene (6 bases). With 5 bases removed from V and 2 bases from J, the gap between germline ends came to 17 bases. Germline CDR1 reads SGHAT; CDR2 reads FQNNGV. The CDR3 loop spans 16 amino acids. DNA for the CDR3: TGTGCCAGCAGCCGCATAGCAGGGGCCATCACAGATACGCAGTATTTT. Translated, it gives CASSRIAGAITDTQYF.

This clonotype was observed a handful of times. In nucleotides, the CDR3 is TGTGCCAGCAGCCAGGCTTGGCGGGAAGGCGACGAGCAGTACTTC. This codes for CASSQAWREGDEQYF. The genes are TRBV3-1 and TRBJ2-5, with D perhaps matching TRBD2 (6 bases). The DNA end lines up better with TRBJ2-7; the J call may be wrong. CDR3 length: 15 amino acids. CDR1 is LGHDT and CDR2 is YNNKEL in the germline V gene (reference sequence).

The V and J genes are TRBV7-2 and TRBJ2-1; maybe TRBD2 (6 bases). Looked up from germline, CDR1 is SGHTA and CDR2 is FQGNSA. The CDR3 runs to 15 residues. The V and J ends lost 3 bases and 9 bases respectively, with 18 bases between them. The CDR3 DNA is TGTGCCAGCAGCTTTGAGGGACTTATTGGCTTTGAGCAGTTCTTC. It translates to CASSFEGLIGFEQFF.

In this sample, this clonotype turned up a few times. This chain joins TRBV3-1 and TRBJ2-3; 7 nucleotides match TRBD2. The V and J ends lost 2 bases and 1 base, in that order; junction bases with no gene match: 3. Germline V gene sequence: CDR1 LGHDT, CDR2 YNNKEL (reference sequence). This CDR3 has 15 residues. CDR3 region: CASSQLAERTDTQYF. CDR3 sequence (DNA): TGTGCCAGCAGCCAACTAGCGGAACGCACAGATACGCAGTATTTT.

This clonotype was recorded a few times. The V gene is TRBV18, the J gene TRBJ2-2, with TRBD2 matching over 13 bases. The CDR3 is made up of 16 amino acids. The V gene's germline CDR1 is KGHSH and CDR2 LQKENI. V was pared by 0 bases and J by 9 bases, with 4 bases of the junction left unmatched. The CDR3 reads CASSPPGLAGSRELFF. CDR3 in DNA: TGTGCCAGCTCACCACCGGGACTAGCGGGATCTCGGGAGCTGTTTTTT.

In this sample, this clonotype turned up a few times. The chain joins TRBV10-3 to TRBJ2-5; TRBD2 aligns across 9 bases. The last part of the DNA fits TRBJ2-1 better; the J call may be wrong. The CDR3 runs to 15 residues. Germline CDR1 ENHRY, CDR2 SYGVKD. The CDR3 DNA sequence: TGTGCCATCAGTGCGAGGCGGGAGGGGGGCAATGAGCAGTTCTTC. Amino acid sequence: CAISARREGGNEQFF.

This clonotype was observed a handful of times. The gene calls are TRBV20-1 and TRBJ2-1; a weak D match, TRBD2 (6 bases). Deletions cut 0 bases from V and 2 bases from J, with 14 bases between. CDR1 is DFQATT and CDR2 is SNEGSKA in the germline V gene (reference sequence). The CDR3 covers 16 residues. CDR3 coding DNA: TGCAGTGCTAGAGATCCCAGCGGGCTTACCTACAATGAGCAGTTCTTC. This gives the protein CSARDPSGLTYNEQFF.

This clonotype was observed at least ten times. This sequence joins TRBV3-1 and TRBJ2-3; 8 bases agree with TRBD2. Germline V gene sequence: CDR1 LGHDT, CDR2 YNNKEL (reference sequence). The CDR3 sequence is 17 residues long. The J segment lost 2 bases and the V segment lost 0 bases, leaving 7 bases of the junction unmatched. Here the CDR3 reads CASSQDYSGGNTDTQYF. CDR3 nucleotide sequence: TGTGCCAGCAGCCAAGATTACAGCGGGGGAAACACAGATACGCAGTATTTT.

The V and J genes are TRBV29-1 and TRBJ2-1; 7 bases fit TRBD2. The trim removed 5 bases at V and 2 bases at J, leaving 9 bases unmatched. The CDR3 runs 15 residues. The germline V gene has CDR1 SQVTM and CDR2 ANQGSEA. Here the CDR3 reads CSVSTRLAAYNEQFF. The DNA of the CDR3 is TGCAGCGTTTCAACACGACTAGCCGCCTACAATGAGCAGTTCTTC.

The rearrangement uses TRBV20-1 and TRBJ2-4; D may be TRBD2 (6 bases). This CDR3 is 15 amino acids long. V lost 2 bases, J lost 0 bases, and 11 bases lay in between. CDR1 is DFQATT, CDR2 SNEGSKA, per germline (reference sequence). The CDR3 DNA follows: TGCAGTGCTAGATCGGAGGGAATAGCCAAAAACATTCAGTACTTC. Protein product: CSARSEGIAKNIQYF.

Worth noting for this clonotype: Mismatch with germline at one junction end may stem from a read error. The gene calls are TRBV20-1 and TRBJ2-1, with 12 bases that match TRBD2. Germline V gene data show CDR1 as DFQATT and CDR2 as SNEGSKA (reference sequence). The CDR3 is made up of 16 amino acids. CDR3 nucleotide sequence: TGCAGTGCCAGAGGACTAGCGGGATTAATTGGGGATGAGCAGTTCTTC. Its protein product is CSARGLAGLIGDEQFF.

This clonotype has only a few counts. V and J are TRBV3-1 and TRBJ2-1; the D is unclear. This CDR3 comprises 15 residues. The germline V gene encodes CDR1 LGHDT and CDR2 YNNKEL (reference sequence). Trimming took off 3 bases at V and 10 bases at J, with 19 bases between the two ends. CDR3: CASSQAGLQTREQFF. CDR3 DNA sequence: TGTGCCAGCAGCCAGGCCGGGCTACAAACTCGGGAGCAGTTCTTC.

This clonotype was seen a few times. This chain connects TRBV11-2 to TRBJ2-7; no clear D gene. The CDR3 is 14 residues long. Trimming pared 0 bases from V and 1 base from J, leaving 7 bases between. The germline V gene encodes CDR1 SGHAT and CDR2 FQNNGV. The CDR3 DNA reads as TGTGCCAGCAGCTTAGATCAAGTTTCCTACGAGCAGTACTTC. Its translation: CASSLDQVSYEQYF.

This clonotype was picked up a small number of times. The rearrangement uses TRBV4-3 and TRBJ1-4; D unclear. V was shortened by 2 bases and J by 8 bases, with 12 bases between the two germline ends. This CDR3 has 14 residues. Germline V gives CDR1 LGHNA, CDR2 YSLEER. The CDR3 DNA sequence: TGCGCCAGCAGCCAACATGTTTTGGAAGAAAAACTGTTTTTT. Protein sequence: CASSQHVLEEKLFF.

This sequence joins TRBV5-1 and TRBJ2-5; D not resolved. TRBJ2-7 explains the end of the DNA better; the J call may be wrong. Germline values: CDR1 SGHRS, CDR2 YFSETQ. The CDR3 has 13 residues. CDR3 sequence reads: CASSLDEAYEQYF. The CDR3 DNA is TGCGCCAGCAGCTTGGACGAGGCCTACGAGCAGTACTTC.

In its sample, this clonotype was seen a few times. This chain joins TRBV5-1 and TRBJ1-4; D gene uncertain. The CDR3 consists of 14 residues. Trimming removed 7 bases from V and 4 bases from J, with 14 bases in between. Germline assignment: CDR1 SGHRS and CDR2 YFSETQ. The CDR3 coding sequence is TGCGCCAGCGGGGAAGGAGCGTTTAATGAAAAACTGTTTTTT. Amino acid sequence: CASGEGAFNEKLFF. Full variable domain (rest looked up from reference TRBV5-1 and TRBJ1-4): KAGVTQTPRYLIKTRGQQVTLSCSPISGHRSVSWYQQTPGQGLQFLFEYFSETQRNKGNFPGRFSGRQFSNSRSEMNVSTLELGDSALYLCASGEGAFNEKLFFGSGTQLSVL.

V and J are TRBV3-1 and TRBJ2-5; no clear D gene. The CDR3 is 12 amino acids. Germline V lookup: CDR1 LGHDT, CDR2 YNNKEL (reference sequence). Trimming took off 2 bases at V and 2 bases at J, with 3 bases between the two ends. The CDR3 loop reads CASSQKQETQYF. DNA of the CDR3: TGTGCCAGCAGCCAAAAACAAGAGACCCAGTACTTC.

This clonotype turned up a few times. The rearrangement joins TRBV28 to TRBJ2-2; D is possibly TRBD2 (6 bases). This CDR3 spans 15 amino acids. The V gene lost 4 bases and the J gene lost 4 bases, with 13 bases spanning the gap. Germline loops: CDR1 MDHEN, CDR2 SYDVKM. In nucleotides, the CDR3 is TGTGCCAGCAGTTCTCGGAGGGTAGGCACCGGGGAGCTGTTTTTT. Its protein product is CASSSRRVGTGELFF.

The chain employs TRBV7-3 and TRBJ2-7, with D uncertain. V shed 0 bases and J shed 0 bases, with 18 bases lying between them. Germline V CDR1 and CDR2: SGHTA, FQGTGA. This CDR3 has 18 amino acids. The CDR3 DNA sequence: TGTGCCAGCAGCTTAACGTTTCCGAGATCCATTGACTCCTACGAGCAGTACTTC. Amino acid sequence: CASSLTFPRSIDSYEQYF.

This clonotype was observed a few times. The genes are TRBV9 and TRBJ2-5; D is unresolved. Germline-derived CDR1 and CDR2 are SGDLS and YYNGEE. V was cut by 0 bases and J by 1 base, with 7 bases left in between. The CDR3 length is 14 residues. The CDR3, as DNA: TGTGCCAGCAGCGTAGCCCCCAGCCAAGAGACCCAGTACTTC. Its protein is CASSVAPSQETQYF. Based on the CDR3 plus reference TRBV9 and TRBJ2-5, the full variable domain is DSGVTQTPKHLITATGQRVTLRCSPRSGDLSVYWYQQSLDQGLQFLIQYYNGEERAKGNILERFSAQQFPDLHSELNLSSLELGDSALYFCASSVAPSQETQYFGPGTRLLVL.